This paragraph reports one T cell receptor (beta chain). Its antigen is unidentified. This record comes from a study of regulatory T cells in long-lasting Graves disease. Regarding the study as a whole: Compared with new cases, persistent Graves' patients showed reduced TCR diversity.

Regarding time point: persistent/refractory GD, antithyroid drugs over 5 years with positive TRAb. From RNA extracted from PBMCs, the TCR library was made. Construction of the TCR beta libraries employed iRepertoire HTBI primers in conjunction with Arm-PCR of CDR3 regions. TCRdb fed the multiplex PCR reads into MiXCR, producing one record per CDR3 protein. Found here are around 450,000 distinct CDR3 sequences, under 25% of them singletons; the top ten hold about 6.6%. In germline, CDR1 is KGHDR, CDR2 SFDVKD. After removal of 4 bases from V and 5 bases from J, the junction contained 10 bases not matched to a gene. The CDR3 runs 16 residues.

The chain combines TRBV24-1 with TRBJ2-5; 9 nucleotides agree with TRBD2. The sequences come from peripheral blood mononuclear cells (PBMCs), collected when the disease was refractory, from a patient treated with antithyroid drugs. The TCR comes from a female donor with Graves disease. For the CDR3, the DNA is TGTGCCACCAGTGAGAGTGGCCGAGGACTAGCGGAGACCCAGTACTTC. As protein: CATSESGRGLAETQYF.